These 15 T cell receptor beta chains were all obtained from the same sample, sequenced in a study of identical twins. One entry per CDR3 protein results from TCRdb running MiXCR on the 5' RACE reads. The sample gives 550,000 to 700,000 distinct CDR3 sequences, over 20% of which show up once; approximately 4.5% is in the top ten. The sample also formed part of further work on T cells expressing NK-cell markers.

Sequencing was carried out using PBMCs. All receptors come from a woman aged 18-29 years in good health.

This clonotype was found a few times. The rearrangement joins TRBV6-1 to TRBJ2-1, with D possibly matching TRBD2 (6 bases). The V gene lost 5 bases and the J gene lost 0 bases, with 11 bases spanning the gap. CDR1 is MNHNS and CDR2 is SASEGT in the germline V gene. The CDR3 is 15 residues long. Here the CDR3 reads CASSRETRSYNEQFF. The CDR3 region has the DNA TGTGCCAGCAGTCGGGAGACGCGCTCCTACAATGAGCAGTTCTTC.

Only a few counts were recorded for this clonotype. The chain is built from TRBV20-1 and TRBJ2-1; TRBD2 aligns across 7 bases. J lost 10 bases, V lost 0 bases, and 12 bases had no gene match. The germline gives CDR1 DFQATT, CDR2 SNEGSKA (reference sequence). This CDR3 spans 15 amino acids. The CDR3 sequence: CSARDRRLAPSEQFF. CDR3 sequence (DNA): TGCAGTGCTAGAGATCGGAGACTAGCCCCTTCCGAGCAGTTCTTC.

This clonotype was observed many times. J is TRBJ2-3 and V is TRBV12-3 or TRBV12-4; TRBD2 matches at 7 bases. V shed 7 bases and J 6 bases; nucleotides not matched to a gene: 10. The CDR3 spans 14 residues. This CDR3 reads CASIWGGGRDTQYF. Here the CDR3 DNA reads TGTGCCAGCATTTGGGGGGGAGGCCGTGATACGCAGTATTTT.

This clonotype was detected a few times. The chain couples TRBV20-1 to TRBJ2-1; 7 positions agree with TRBD2. V dropped 3 bases and J dropped 8; count of bases not matched to a gene: 4. This CDR3 has 12 residues. Germline V gene lookup returns CDR1 DFQATT and CDR2 SNEGSKA (reference sequence). CDR3 in DNA: TGCAGTGCTAGCCGGGGGGAGGATGAGCAGTTCTTC. It encodes CSASRGEDEQFF.

The chain is built from TRBV7-3 and TRBJ2-3; 16 nucleotides agree with TRBD2. V lost 2 bases to trimming and J lost 4 bases; unmatched junction nucleotides: 6. Germline V CDR1 and CDR2: SGHTA, FQGTGA. This CDR3 has 18 residues. CDR3 DNA: TGTGCCAGCAGCTTAGGGACTAGCGGGGGGGGCGGCCCAGATACGCAGTATTTT. Amino acids: CASSLGTSGGGGPDTQYF.

The sample holds a few counts of this clonotype. This rearrangement joins TRBV12-3 or TRBV12-4 to TRBJ2-5; D not resolved. Trimming left V 3 bases short and J 2 bases short, with 10 bases between. CDR3 length: 14 amino acids. Here the CDR3 reads CASSFGQTQETQYF. The CDR3 region has the DNA TGTGCCAGCAGTTTTGGGCAGACTCAAGAGACCCAGTACTTC.

This clonotype was picked up a small number of times. The chain joins TRBV3-1 to TRBJ2-1; D is possibly TRBD1 (6 bases). The CDR3 runs 13 residues. V lost 2 bases to trimming and J lost 4 bases, with 6 bases between them. Germline-derived CDR1 and CDR2 are LGHDT and YNNKEL (reference sequence). CDR3 DNA sequence: TGTGCCAGCAGCCAAAGGGGGTACAATGAGCAGTTCTTC. Its translation: CASSQRGYNEQFF.

This clonotype was seen a handful of times. CDR3 amino acids: CASCGGRGPGELFF. The DNA for the CDR3 is TGTGCCAGTTGCGGCGGGAGGGGCCCCGGGGAGCTGTTTTTT. This chain connects TRBV28 to TRBJ2-2, with 9 bases matching TRBD2. Germline loops: CDR1 MDHEN, CDR2 SYDVKM. Trimming at V came to 9 bases and at J to 6 bases, leaving 8 bases not matched to a gene. The CDR3 runs to 14 residues.

This clonotype was counted only a few times. The chain uses TRBV5-6 and TRBJ1-4; D unclear. CDR1 SGHDT and CDR2 YYEEEE come from the germline V gene. The length of the CDR3 is 13 residues. The V gene lost 1 base and the J gene lost 7 bases, with 8 bases spanning the gap. The CDR3 DNA reads as TGTGCCAGCAGCTTGTACGGGCCTGAAAAACTGTTTTTT. As protein: CASSLYGPEKLFF.

This clonotype appeared a few times. The chain uses TRBV20-1 and TRBJ1-2, with D possibly matching TRBD1 (6 bases). Germline CDR1 is DFQATT and CDR2 is SNEGSKA (reference sequence). Trimming cost V 1 base and J 0 bases, with 12 bases left between them. The length of the CDR3 is 15 residues. CDR3 loop: CSARVLQGSNYGYTF. The CDR3 DNA is TGCAGTGCTAGAGTTCTCCAGGGGTCTAACTATGGCTACACCTTC.

This chain joins TRBV6-2 or TRBV6-3 and TRBJ2-7, with 11 bases lining up with TRBD2. J lost 1 base, V lost 10 bases, and 9 bases had no gene match. The germline V gene encodes CDR1 MNHEY and CDR2 SVGEGT. The CDR3 has 15 amino acids. CDR3 residues: CATEPGTSGSYEQYF. The CDR3 DNA reads TGTGCCACCGAGCCGGGGACTAGCGGATCCTACGAGCAGTACTTC.

The table lists this clonotype with a few counts. The rearrangement uses TRBV12-3 or TRBV12-4 and TRBJ1-6; a weak D match, TRBD1 (6 bases). CDR3 length: 14 amino acids. Trimming removed 8 bases from V and 5 bases from J, with 13 bases in between. CDR3 nucleotide sequence: TGTGCCAGCTCTGGGACACGGGATAATTCACCCCTCCACTTT. It codes for CASSGTRDNSPLHF.

This clonotype was recorded a few times. This chain uses TRBV5-5 with TRBJ2-5; D gene uncertain. V lost 0 bases, J lost 2 bases, and 8 bases lay in between. The CDR3 extends over 14 amino acids. The V gene's germline CDR1 is SGHKS and CDR2 YYEKEE (reference sequence). The CDR3 coding sequence is TGTGCCAGCAGCTTGGGGCAGCAACAAGAGACCCAGTACTTC. Protein product: CASSLGQQQETQYF.

The chain combines TRBV20-1 with TRBJ1-2; D gene unclear. From germline, CDR1 is DFQATT and CDR2 SNEGSKA (reference sequence). CDR3 size: 12 residues. The V end was cut by 0 bases, the J end by 4 bases, with 6 bases between. CDR3 sequence reads: CSARDGIYGYTF. For the CDR3, the DNA is TGCAGTGCTAGAGACGGGATCTATGGCTACACCTTC.

This clonotype was counted only a few times. The chain couples TRBV6-2 or TRBV6-3 to TRBJ2-7, with TRBD2 matching over 9 bases. Germline V gene lookup returns CDR1 MNHEY and CDR2 SVGEGT. The CDR3 spans 13 residues. The junction had 6 bases not matched to a gene; V was cut back by 6 bases and J by 6 bases. CDR3: CASRGGGASEQYF. The CDR3 DNA reads as TGTGCCAGCAGGGGCGGGGGGGCCTCCGAGCAGTACTTC.